This TCR beta chain comes out of a study of spatial heterogeneity in lung cancer. The wider study: Alpha-chain sequences were consistently detected less often than beta-chain sequences.

As for time point: blood at routine non-recurrence follow-up after resection. Whole RNA was taken from tumor, nontumor lung or frozen PBMC; it was then sequenced unsorted. Every molecule of TCR cDNA had its own unique molecular identifier. Each CDR3 protein is one row after TCRdb ran MiXCR on the 5' RACE reads. The sample consists of approximately 16,000 distinct CDR3 sequences, approximately 6% of them appearing once. With V trimmed by 2 bases and J by 5 bases, 10 bases remained unmatched. The CDR3 runs 18 residues. The germline gives CDR1 MNHEY, CDR2 SVGAGI. This clonotype was found a few times. This clonotype was obtained from a male donor with early-stage non-small cell lung cancer. The chain combines TRBV6-5 with TRBJ2-5; 14 bases align to TRBD2. This sample comprised PBMCs, obtained at follow-up. CDR3 region: CASSYQPGLAGEPETQYF. CDR3 coding DNA: TGTGCCAGCAGTTACCAACCGGGACTAGCGGGAGAACCGGAGACCCAGTACTTC.